The 16 T cell receptor beta chains reported below all come from one sample, sequenced in a study of T cells expressing NK-cell markers. TCRdb re-called the 5' RACE reads; every CDR3 protein appears as one record, without DNA. The table for this sample gives about 450,000 distinct CDR3 sequences. Sequencing was performed on blood T cells: a sorted CD56 or NKG2C T cell subset, CD4+ or CD8+ T cells, or bulk PBMC T cells (not recorded which). The receptor source for this set is a woman between 18 and 70 years old in good health.

The chain couples TRBV29-1 to TRBJ2-1. The V gene's germline CDR1 is SQVTM and CDR2 ANQGSEA. There are 15 residues in the CDR3. The CDR3 reads CSVTDFASSYNEQFF.

This CDR3 is CATSARAGTEAFF. This chain links TRBV24-1 with TRBJ1-1. The CDR3 is 13 residues long. Germline CDR1 is KGHDR and CDR2 is SFDVKD.

This chain uses TRBV6-1 with TRBJ2-2; TCRdb's D call, TRBD1, is unchecked because there is no DNA. The CDR3 sequence is 17 residues long. Germline V gene data show CDR1 as MNHNS and CDR2 as SASEGT. This CDR3 reads CASSRPTGTPGTGELFF.

The V gene is TRBV14, the J gene TRBJ2-7; TCRdb gives TRBD1 as the D gene, but with no DNA this cannot be confirmed. Per germline, CDR1 SGHDN and CDR2 FVKESK. The CDR3 sequence is 17 residues long. CDR3 sequence: CASSQDTSGTGAYEQYF.

V usage is TRBV28 and J usage is TRBJ2-4; TCRdb reports TRBD1, a call that lacks DNA to check it against. The length of the CDR3 is 14 residues. In germline, CDR1 is MDHEN, CDR2 SYDVKM. The CDR3 is CASNGGLAKNIQYF.

The chain carries TRBV5-4 and TRBJ2-5; TCRdb calls TRBD1, which cannot be checked without DNA. The CDR3 consists of 15 residues. Germline-derived CDR1 and CDR2 are SGHNT and YYREEE (reference sequence). This CDR3 reads CASSLEGAGTETQYF.

CDR3 amino acids: CASSFRGGRATNEQFF. V and J are TRBV18 and TRBJ2-1; lacking DNA, the TRBD2 call made by TCRdb goes unchecked. CDR1 is KGHSH and CDR2 is LQKENI in the germline V gene. The CDR3 spans 16 residues.

The genes are TRBV18 and TRBJ1-1; TCRdb gives TRBD1 as the D gene, but with no DNA this cannot be confirmed. CDR1 and CDR2 from the germline V gene are KGHSH and LQKENI. The CDR3 spans 18 residues. Here the CDR3 reads CASSPRRGMFNQNTEAFF.

The chain links TRBV15 to TRBJ2-1; lacking DNA, the TRBD2 call made by TCRdb goes unchecked. The CDR3 consists of 14 residues. Looked up from germline, CDR1 is LNHNV and CDR2 is YYDKDF (reference sequence). The CDR3 sequence is CATSSSPSYNEQFF.

CDR3 protein: CASRGLGNQPQHF. The V call is TRBV27, the J call TRBJ1-5. CDR3 length: 13 amino acids. Germline lookup yields CDR1 MNHEY and CDR2 SMNVEV (reference sequence).

The gene calls are TRBV20-1 and TRBJ2-7; TCRdb lists TRBD2, though no DNA is available to test this call. Germline V lookup: CDR1 DFQATT, CDR2 SNEGSKA (reference sequence). The CDR3 covers 14 residues. CDR3 protein: CSARKSGLTYEQYF.

This chain links TRBV12-3 or TRBV12-4 with TRBJ2-5; TCRdb proposes TRBD2, but this gene call is untestable without DNA. This CDR3 has 14 residues. CDR3 region: CASSLVDLGETQYF.

V usage is TRBV7-2 and J usage is TRBJ1-2; TCRdb proposes TRBD1, but this gene call is untestable without DNA. The CDR3 consists of 15 residues. Germline lookup yields CDR1 SGHTA and CDR2 FQGNSA. CDR3 sequence: CASSPTRTGQGGYTF.

The chain combines TRBV6-2 or TRBV6-3 with TRBJ1-5; TCRdb returns TRBD1, unconfirmable since there is no DNA. The CDR3 length is 14 residues. The germline V gene has CDR1 MNHEY and CDR2 SVGEGT. CDR3 protein: CASSYARGTQPQHF.

The chain joins TRBV29-1 to TRBJ2-7; the D gene TCRdb calls, TRBD1, cannot be checked with no DNA. The CDR3 runs to 12 residues. The V gene's germline CDR1 is SQVTM and CDR2 ANQGSEA. CDR3 residues: CSVRQGPHEQYF.

The chain employs TRBV7-6 and TRBJ2-1; TCRdb names TRBD1, which stays unverified in the absence of DNA. This CDR3 spans 14 amino acids. CDR1 is SGHVS and CDR2 is FNYEAQ in the germline V gene. The CDR3 protein is CASSPTGRNNEQFF. The full variable domain, completed using reference TRBV7-6 and TRBJ2-1, is GAGVSQSPRYKVTKRGQDVALRCDPISGHVSLYWYRQALGQGPEFLTYFNYEAQQDKSGLPNDRFSAERPEGSISTLTIQRTEQRDSAMYRCASSPTGRNNEQFFGPGTRLTVL.